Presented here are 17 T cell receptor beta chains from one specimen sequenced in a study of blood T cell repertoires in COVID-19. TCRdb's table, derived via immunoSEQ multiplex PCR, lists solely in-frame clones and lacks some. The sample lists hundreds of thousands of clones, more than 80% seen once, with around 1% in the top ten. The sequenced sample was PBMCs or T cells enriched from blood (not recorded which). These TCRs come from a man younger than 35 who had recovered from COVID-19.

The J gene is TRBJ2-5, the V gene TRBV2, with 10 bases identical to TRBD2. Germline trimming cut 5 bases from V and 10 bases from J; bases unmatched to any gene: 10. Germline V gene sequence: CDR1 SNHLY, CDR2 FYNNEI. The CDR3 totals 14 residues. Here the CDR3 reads CASSFERGGTDQYF. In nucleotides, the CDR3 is TGTGCCAGCAGTTTTGAGCGGGGGGGTACGGACCAGTACTTC.

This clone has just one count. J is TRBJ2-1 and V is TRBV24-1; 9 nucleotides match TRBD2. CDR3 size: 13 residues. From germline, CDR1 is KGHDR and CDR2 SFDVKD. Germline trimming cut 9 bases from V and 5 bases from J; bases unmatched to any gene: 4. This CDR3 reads CATRTSENNEQFF. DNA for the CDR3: TGTGCCACCCGGACTAGCGAGAACAATGAGCAGTTCTTC.

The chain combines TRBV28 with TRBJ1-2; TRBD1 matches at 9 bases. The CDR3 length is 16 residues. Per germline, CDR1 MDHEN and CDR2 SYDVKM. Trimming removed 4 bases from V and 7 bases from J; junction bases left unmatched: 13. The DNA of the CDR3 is TGTGCCAGCAGTTCCTATTCCACAGGGGGCGGCGGTGGCTACACCTTC. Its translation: CASSSYSTGGGGGYTF.

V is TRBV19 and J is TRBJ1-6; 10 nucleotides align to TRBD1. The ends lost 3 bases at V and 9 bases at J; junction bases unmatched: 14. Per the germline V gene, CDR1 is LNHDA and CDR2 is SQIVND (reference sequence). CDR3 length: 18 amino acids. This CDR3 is CASSIWDRGVGDSSPLHF. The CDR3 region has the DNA TGTGCCAGTAGTATCTGGGACAGGGGTGTTGGTGACAGTTCACCCCTCCACTTT. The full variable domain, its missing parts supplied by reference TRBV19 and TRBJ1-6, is DGGITQSPKYLFRKEGQNVTLSCEQNLNHDAMYWYRQDPGQGLRLIYYSQIVNDFQKGDIAEGYSVSREKKESFPLTVTSAQKNPTAFYLCASSIWDRGVGDSSPLHFGNGTRLTVT.

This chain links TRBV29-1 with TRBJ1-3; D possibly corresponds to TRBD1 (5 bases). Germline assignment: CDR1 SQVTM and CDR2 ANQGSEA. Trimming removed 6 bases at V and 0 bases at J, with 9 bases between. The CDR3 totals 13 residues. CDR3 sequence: CSVQDYSGNTIYF. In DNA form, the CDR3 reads TGCAGCGTACAGGATTACTCTGGAAACACCATATATTTT.

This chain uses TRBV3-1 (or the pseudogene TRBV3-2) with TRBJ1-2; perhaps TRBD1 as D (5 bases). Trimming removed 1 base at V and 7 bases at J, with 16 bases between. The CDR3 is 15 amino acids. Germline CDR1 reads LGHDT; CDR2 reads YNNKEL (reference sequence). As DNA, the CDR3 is TGTGCCAGCAGCCAAGGGTCCAGGGACGGGAGTGGCTACACCTTC. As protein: CASSQGSRDGSGYTF.

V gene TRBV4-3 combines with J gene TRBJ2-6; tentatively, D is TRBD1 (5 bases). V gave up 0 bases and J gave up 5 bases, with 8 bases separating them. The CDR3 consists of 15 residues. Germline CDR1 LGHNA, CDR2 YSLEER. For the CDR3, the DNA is TGCGCCAGCAGCCAAGACAGGGTTAGGGCCAACGTCCTGACTTTC. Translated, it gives CASSQDRVRANVLTF.

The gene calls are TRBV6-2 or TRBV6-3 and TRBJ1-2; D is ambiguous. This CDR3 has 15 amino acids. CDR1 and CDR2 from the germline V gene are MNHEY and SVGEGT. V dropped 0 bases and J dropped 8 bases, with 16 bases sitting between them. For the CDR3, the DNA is TGTGCCAGCAGTTACTCGATGGGCCGCACCTACGGCTACACCTTC. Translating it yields CASSYSMGRTYGYTF.

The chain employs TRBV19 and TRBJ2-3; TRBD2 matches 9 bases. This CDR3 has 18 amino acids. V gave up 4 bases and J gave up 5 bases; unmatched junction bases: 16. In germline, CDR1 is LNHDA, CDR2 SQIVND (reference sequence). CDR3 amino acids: CASSNAKTTSGTRDTQYF. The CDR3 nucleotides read TGTGCCAGTAGTAACGCCAAAACGACTAGCGGTACTAGAGATACGCAGTATTTT.

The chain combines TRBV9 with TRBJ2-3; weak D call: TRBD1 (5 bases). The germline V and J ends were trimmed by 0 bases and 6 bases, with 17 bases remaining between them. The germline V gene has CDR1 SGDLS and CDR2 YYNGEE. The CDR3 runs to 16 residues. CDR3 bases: TGTGCCAGCAGCGTAGCTTGGCAGGGATCCGCCGATACGCAGTATTTT. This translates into CASSVAWQGSADTQYF.

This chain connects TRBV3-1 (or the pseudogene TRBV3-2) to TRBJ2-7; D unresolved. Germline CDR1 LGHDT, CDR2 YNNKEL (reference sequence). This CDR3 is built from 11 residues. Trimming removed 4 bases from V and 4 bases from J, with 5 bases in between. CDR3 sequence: CASSRLYEQYF. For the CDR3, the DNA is TGTGCCAGCAGCCGACTGTACGAGCAGTACTTC.

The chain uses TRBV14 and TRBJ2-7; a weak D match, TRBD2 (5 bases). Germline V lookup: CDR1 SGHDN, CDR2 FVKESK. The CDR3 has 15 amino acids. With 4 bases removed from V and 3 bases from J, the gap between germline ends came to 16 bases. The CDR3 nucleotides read TGTGCCAGCAGCCCTGAGGAGGCTCCCCTCTACGAGCAGTACTTC. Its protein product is CASSPEEAPLYEQYF.

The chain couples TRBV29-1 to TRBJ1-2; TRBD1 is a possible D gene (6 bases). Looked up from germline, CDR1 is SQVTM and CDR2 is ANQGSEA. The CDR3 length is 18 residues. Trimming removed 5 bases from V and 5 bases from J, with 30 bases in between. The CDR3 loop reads CSVNRVSTDRSGFYGYTF. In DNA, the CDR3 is TGCAGCGTTAACCGAGTCTCGACCGACAGGTCGGGATTTTATGGCTACACCTTC.

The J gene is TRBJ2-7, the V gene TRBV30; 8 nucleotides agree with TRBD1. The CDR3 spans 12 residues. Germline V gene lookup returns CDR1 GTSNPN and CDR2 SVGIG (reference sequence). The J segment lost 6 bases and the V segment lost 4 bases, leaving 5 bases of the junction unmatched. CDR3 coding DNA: TGTGCCTGGAACCTAGACAGGGGCGAGCAGTACTTC. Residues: CAWNLDRGEQYF. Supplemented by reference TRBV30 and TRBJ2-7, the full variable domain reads SQTIHQWPATLVQPVGSPLSLECTVEGTSNPNLYWYRQAAGRGLQLLFYSVGIGQISSEVPQNLSASRPQDRQFILSSKKLLLSDSGFYLCAWNLDRGEQYFGPGTRLTVT.

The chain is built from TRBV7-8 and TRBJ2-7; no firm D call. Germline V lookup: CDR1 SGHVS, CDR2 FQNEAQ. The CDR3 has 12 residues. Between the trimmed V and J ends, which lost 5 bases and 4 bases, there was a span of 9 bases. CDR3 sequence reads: CASSGDGYEQYF. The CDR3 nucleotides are TGTGCCAGCAGCGGAGACGGGTACGAGCAGTACTTC.

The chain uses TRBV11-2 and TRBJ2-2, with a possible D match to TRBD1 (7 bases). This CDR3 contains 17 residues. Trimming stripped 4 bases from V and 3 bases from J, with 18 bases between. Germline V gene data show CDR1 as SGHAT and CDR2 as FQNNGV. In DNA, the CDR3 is TGTGCCAGCAGCTCCCCAGCGGGCAGGGGGGACACCGGGGAGCTGTTTTTT. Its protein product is CASSSPAGRGDTGELFF.

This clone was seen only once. CDR3 coding DNA: TGTGCCAGCAGTTTGGCCCCCCATGAGCAGTTCTTC. Translating it yields CASSLAPHEQFF. The chain carries TRBV28 and TRBJ2-1; D not resolved. Trimming pared 3 bases from V and 8 bases from J, leaving 8 bases between. Germline V gene sequence: CDR1 MDHEN, CDR2 SYDVKM. The CDR3 has 12 amino acids.